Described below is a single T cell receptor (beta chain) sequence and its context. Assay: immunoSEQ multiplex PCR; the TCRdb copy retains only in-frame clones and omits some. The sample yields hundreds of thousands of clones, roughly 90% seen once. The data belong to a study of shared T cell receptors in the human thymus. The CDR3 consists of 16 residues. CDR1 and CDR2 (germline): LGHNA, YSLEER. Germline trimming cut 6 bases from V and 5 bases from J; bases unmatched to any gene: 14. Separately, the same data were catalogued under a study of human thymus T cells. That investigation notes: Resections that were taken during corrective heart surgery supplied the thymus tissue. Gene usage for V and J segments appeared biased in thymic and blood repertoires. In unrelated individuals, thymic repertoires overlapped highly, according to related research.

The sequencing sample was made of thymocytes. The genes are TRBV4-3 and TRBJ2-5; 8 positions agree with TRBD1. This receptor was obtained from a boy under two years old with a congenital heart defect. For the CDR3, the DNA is TGCGCCAGCAGTCGCGAGCCCGGGACAGGCGTGGAGACCCAGTACTTC. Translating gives CASSREPGTGVETQYF.